This record concerns one T cell receptor beta chain sequence. Repertoires were generated with immunoSEQ multiplex PCR, while TCRdb's copy carries only in-frame clones and drops some. The data hold roughly 43,000 clones, with just under 70% observed a single time. Germline V CDR1 and CDR2: SGHNT, YENEEA. The CDR3 length is 16 residues. V shed 1 base and J shed 0 bases, with 9 bases lying between them. The data derive from a study of blood T cell repertoires in COVID-19. Study context: Acute-phase and convalescent COVID-19 samples originated in the United States, Italy and Spain. PBMCs, B-cell-depleted T cells, or T cells provided the cDNA or gDNA that made up the material.

The chain couples TRBV11-3 to TRBJ2-2, with D possibly being TRBD1 (6 bases). The receptor was derived from a man older than 75 with acute or convalescent COVID-19. Sequenced input: peripheral blood. CDR3 sequence (DNA): TGTGCCAGCAGCTTAGCCGGGACATCGAACACCGGGGAGCTGTTTTTT. Encoded protein: CASSLAGTSNTGELFF.